The sequence of this TCR beta chain was determined in a study of T cells after posttransplantation cyclophosphamide. Whole-study findings and limits: Donor CD8+ memory clones often dominated recipient blood repertoires at later times.

This clone was detected ten times or more. Its cognate antigen is unknown. The method was immunoSEQ multiplex PCR; TCRdb's version includes in-frame clones alone and lacks a portion of them. Observed in the sample are 40,000 to 55,000 clones, none of them singletons. The related graft donor's blood sample was taken on the day of bone marrow donation. This clonotype originated in a man aged 40-49 years in good health, CMV-negative, and a related stem cell transplant donor. Material for sequencing was PBMCs.

The DNA of the CDR3 is TGTGCCAGCAGCTTGCCTTCGGGCGGGAGCTCCTACGAGCAGTACTTC. Amino acids: CASSLPSGGSSYEQYF. The rearrangement uses TRBV7-9 and TRBJ2-7; 7 bases fit TRBD2. The V segment lost 3 bases and the J segment 0 bases; nucleotides outside the gene matches: 8. The length of the CDR3 is 16 residues. Germline-derived CDR1 and CDR2 are SEHNR and FQNEAQ (reference sequence).